Sequencing of this T cell receptor (beta chain) was carried out in a study of blood T cell repertoires in COVID-19. Study in general: The study drew acute and convalescent COVID-19 samples from the United States, Italy and Spain. The cDNA or gDNA used as material had been derived from T cells, B-cell-depleted T cells, or PBMCs.

In the original processing: Researchers report that nucleated cell counts were estimated from reference gene primer amplification. Generated by immunoSEQ multiplex PCR, the TCRdb table keeps only in-frame clones and is missing some. The V and J calls and clone size are taken from that table; D and trimming were inferred from the DNA. The table shows under 140,000 clones, with roughly 85% occurring only once. Germline assignment: CDR1 GTSNPN and CDR2 SVGIG (reference sequence). The CDR3 contains 13 residues. Trimming pared 2 bases from V and 5 bases from J, leaving 10 bases between. The chain recombines TRBV30 with TRBJ1-5; D may be TRBD1 (5 bases). The sequenced material came from peripheral blood. The receptor comes from a human donor in a cohort sampled during active COVID-19. Here the CDR3 reads CAWSLGPDQPQHF. CDR3 sequence (DNA): TGTGCCTGGAGTTTGGGGCCGGATCAGCCCCAGCATTTT.